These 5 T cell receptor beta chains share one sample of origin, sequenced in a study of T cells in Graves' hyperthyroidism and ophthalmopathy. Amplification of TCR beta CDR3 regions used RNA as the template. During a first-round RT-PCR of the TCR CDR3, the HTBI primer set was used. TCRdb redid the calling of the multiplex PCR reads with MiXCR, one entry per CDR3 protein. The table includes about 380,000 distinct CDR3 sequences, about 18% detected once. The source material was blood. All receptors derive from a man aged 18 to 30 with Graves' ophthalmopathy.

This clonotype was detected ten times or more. CDR3 residues: CASSAQGNYGYTF. The CDR3 DNA reads as TGTGCCAGCAGCGCACAGGGGAACTATGGCTACACCTTC. This chain connects TRBV11-1 to TRBJ1-2, with 7 nucleotides matching TRBD1. Germline CDR1 and CDR2: SGHAT and FQDESV (reference sequence). This CDR3 is built from 13 residues. Germline trimming cut 5 bases from V and 2 bases from J; bases unmatched to any gene: 2.

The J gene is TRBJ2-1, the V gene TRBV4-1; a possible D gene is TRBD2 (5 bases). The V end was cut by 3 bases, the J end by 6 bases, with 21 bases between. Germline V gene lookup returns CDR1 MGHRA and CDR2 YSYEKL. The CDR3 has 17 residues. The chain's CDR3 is CASSHPRDGLSSNEQFF. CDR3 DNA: TGCGCCAGCAGCCACCCCCGTGACGGACTCAGCTCCAATGAGCAGTTCTTC.

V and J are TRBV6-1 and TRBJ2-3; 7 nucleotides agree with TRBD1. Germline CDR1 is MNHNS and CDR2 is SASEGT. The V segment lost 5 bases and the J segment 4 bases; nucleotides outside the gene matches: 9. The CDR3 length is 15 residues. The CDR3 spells CASSRTGEIADTQYF. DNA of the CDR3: TGTGCCAGCAGTCGAACAGGGGAGATCGCAGATACGCAGTATTTT.

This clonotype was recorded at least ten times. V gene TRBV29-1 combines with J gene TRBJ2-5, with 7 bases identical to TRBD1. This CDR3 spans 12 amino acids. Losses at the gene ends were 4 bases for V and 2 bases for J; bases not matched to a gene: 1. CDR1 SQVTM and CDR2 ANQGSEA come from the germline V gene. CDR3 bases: TGCAGCGTTGCACAGGGGCAAGAGACCCAGTACTTC. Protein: CSVAQGQETQYF.

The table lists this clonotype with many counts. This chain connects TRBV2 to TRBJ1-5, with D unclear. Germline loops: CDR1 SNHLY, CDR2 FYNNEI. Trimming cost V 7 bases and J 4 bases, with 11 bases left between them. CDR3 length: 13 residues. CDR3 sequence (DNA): TGTGCCAGCACAGCGGACGCAAATCAGCCCCAGCATTTT. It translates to CASTADANQPQHF. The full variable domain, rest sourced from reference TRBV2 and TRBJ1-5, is EPEVTQTPSHQVTQMGQEVILRCVPISNHLYFYWYRQILGQKVEFLVSFYNNEISEKSEIFDDQFSVERPDGSNFTLKIRSTKLEDSAMYFCASTADANQPQHFGDGTRLSIL.